This TCR beta chain was profiled in a study of shared clonotypes between healthy human individuals (dated by TCRdb to the early 2020s). Study-level background: The cohort comprised a couple of women and a few men aged 18 to 49 years. For each donor, three plates each were used for CD4 naive and CD4 memory, two plates were used for CD8 naive, and one plate was used for CD8 memory. To estimate repertoire size and how much clonotype sharing occurs between individuals, the study deeply sequenced the blood TCR repertoires of five or six healthy adults. Libraries were prepared and TCR repertoires were sequenced by different laboratories using diverse techniques, in order to increase sequencing depth and limit assay-specific biases. Between about 0.8 and 9 billion PBMCs per donor were obtained by leukapheresis.

Using the deep immunoSEQ assay, TCR CDR3 regions were amplified from genomic DNA by multiplex PCR. Genomic DNA extracted from each cell subset was distributed evenly over all wells of several immunoSEQ 96-well plates, and each plate served as one replicate. For sorted subsets, about 200 ng genomic DNA, equal to about 30,000 T cell genomes, was loaded into each replicate PCR. Purified libraries were measured with a Qubit 3.0 fluorometer, size-checked on a Bioanalyzer 2100, and measured again with the KAPA Library Quantification kit. A separate single-read 150-cycle Illumina NextSeq 550 flow cell was used to sequence each immunoSEQ 96-well plate. Per the original workflow: The immunoSEQ output contained only junctional sequences without quality scores, so filtering could not match that applied to full-length reads. To assign V/J genes and CDR3, sequences were annotated using PyIR, a Python wrapper for IgBLAST v1.9, with IMGT germline references. Reads were removed for weak V/J assignments (E-value above 1e-6), missing CDR3, stop codons, out-of-frame junctions, or ambiguous translated residues. V3J clonotypes were defined as sequences sharing the same inferred V gene, J gene, and CDR3 amino acid sequence. Percentage overlap between repertoires was computed as shared unique clonotypes divided by the size of the smaller repertoire. Three approaches were used to assess repertoire richness: RTK rarefaction, the Chao1 estimator, and Recon v2.1 estimates of unobserved clonotypes. Generation probabilities were computed with OLGA for all TCRbeta clonotypes obtained by the gDNA method from a handful of donors. The table was pulled from immuneACCESS by TCRdb, which kept in-frame rearrangements only. Such tables lose some clones; where checked, under half of the loss comes from unresolved V genes, and the rest has no known cause. V and J calls and clone size are as listed in that table; D and trimming were resolved from the DNA. The sample table holds millions of clones, of which more than 85% were seen once. The top ten constitute approximately 1.7% of the sample.

CD8 naive samples were obtained by positive selection for CCR7 among CD45RO-negative cells, yielding a CD45RA+CCR7+ population from which TemRA cells were excluded. Healthy HIV-negative adults with no recently reported acute infections or vaccinations were included as donors. Every donor was a Caucasian adult residing in Nashville, Tennessee, USA. After blood collection by leukapheresis, PBMCs were isolated using Ficoll-Histopaque density gradient centrifugation and then cryopreserved in the vapor phase of liquid nitrogen. Analytical flow cytometry was used to check the purity and quantity of each magnetically sorted T cell population. From each sorted fraction, genomic DNA was isolated and quantified by UV absorbance on a Nanodrop 2000c. Overall results and qualifications from the work: Sampling was limited to blood, and TCR repertoires in tissue likely differ from TCR repertoires in blood. Estimated clonotype richness was generally larger for naive than for memory subsets. Because the study included a small number of donors, the genetic and exposure-history diversity represented was limited. Rarefaction of sorted-subset datasets indicated incomplete sequencing despite the large sequencing depth. Across a few donors, approximately 4.6% of naive CD4, around 3.5% of naive CD8, roughly 2.3% of memory CD4, and around 0.4% of memory CD8 clonotypes were shared. Based on pairwise subsampling, the degree of clonotype sharing among donors was expected to be affected by sequencing depth. Higher generation probabilities were observed for clonotypes shared by all four sorted-subset donors than for non-shared clonotypes.

As for this clone: What antigen it recognizes has not been identified. No qualities accompany the bases; no much larger clone lies one base away.

The origin of this receptor is a man between 18 and 29 years old in good health. Some clones in this sample may be carry-over from other donors' samples. What was sequenced was naive CD8+ T cells from PBMCs. The meaning of the sample's cell subset or site label: CD45RA+CCR7+.

The base sequence is TGTGCCAGCAGCGTACGTACAGGGGACACTGAAGCTTTCTTT. Its translation is CASSVRTGDTEAFF. This chain joins TRBV14 to TRBJ1-1; the junction holds 7 bases that match TRBD1. Reading from cysteine to phenylalanine, the CDR3 counts 14 amino acids. Only the CDR3 part of the read is kept: 42 bases, read in frame from the first base. V has 5 bases trimmed and J has 3 bases trimmed; junction bases matching no gene number 6. CDR1 and CDR2, per the germline V gene, are SGHDN and FVKESK.